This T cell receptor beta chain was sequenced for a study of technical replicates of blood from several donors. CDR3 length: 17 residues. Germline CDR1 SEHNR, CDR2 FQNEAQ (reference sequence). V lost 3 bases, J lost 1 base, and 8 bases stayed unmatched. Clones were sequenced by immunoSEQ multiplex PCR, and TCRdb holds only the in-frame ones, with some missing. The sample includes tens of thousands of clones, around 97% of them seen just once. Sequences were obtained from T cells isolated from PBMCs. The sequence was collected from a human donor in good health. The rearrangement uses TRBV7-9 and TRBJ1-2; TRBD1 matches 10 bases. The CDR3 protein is CASSFPGQGLINYGYTF. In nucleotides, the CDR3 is TGTGCCAGCAGCTTCCCGGGACAGGGGCTCATTAACTATGGCTACACCTTC.